This T cell receptor beta chain is from a study of T cell responses to AZD1222 COVID-19 vaccine. Sequencing was performed with immunoSEQ multiplex PCR; in TCRdb, only in-frame clones are kept and a portion is missing. The sample holds under 150,000 clones, about nine tenths seen once. Whole-study results and caveats: Among AZD1222 vaccinees, only six were seropositive at baseline. Sampled repertoires all dated from after the peak T cell response. Spike-specific TCR breadth rose after two AZD1222 doses, and depth rose as well.

V was shortened by 2 bases and J by 7 bases, with 13 bases between the two germline ends. Germline CDR1 and CDR2: SGDLS and YYNGEE. The CDR3 is made up of 14 amino acids. In regard to this clone: Its antigen is unidentified.

The receptor comes from an adult who received the AZD1222 COVID-19 vaccine. V usage is TRBV9 and J usage is TRBJ2-4, with D possibly TRBD2 on 6 matching bases. Sequenced here: peripheral blood, sampled 28 days after the second AZD1222 dose. The CDR3 coding sequence is TGTGCCAGCAGCGTGGGTTTGGCGGGGAACATTCAGTACTTC. This encodes CASSVGLAGNIQYF.